These 26 T cell receptor beta chains came from one sample sequenced in a study of T-cell memory formation after mild COVID-19. TCRdb re-analysed the 5' RACE reads in MiXCR, keeping a single row per CDR3 protein. The sample has roughly 400,000 distinct CDR3 sequences, roughly 18% seen once; the top ten hold 20% to 25%. The sequenced material came from PBMCs or a T cell subset sorted from them (not recorded which). The receptor set was obtained from a man between 18 and 29 years old who had mild COVID-19 (a few samples of this study predate the infection). Cell type and time point are not known.

This clonotype was observed a few times. This chain connects TRBV28 to TRBJ2-1; D is possibly TRBD2 (6 bases). With 5 bases removed from V and 3 bases from J, the gap between germline ends came to 23 bases. Germline CDR1 and CDR2: MDHEN and SYDVKM. This CDR3 has 18 residues. Here the CDR3 DNA reads TGTGCCAGCAGTCGAACTCAGGGACTTCTCGATTACTACAATGAGCAGTTCTTC. Amino acids: CASSRTQGLLDYYNEQFF. The full variable domain, in which reference TRBV28 and TRBJ2-1 provide the parts outside the CDR3, is DVKVTQSSRYLVKRTGEKVFLECVQDMDHENMFWYRQDPGLGLRLIYFSYDVKMKEKGDIPEGYSVSREKKERFSLILESASTNQTSMYLCASSRTQGLLDYYNEQFFGPGTRLTVL.

There are a few counts of this clonotype. The genes are TRBV5-1 and TRBJ1-6; maybe TRBD1 (5 bases). The germline V gene encodes CDR1 SGHRS and CDR2 YFSETQ. V was cut by 0 bases and J by 5 bases, with 12 bases left in between. The CDR3 loop spans 16 amino acids. This CDR3 reads CASSLASGQNNSPLHF. CDR3 nucleotide sequence: TGCGCCAGCAGCTTGGCGTCCGGACAAAATAATTCACCCCTCCACTTT.

The chain employs TRBV6-2 or TRBV6-3 and TRBJ1-1; D is perhaps TRBD1 (5 bases). Germline-derived CDR1 and CDR2 are MNHEY and SVGEGT. CDR3 size: 16 residues. V was trimmed by 5 bases and J by 1 base, leaving 17 bases between them. CDR3 DNA sequence: TGTGCCAGCAGTACAAGAGGGACTGGGACGAACACTGAAGCTTTCTTT. Amino acid sequence: CASSTRGTGTNTEAFF.

There are a few counts of this clonotype. This chain joins TRBV6-2 or TRBV6-3 and TRBJ2-3; TRBD1 is a possible D gene (6 bases). Germline V gene sequence: CDR1 MNHEY, CDR2 SVGEGT. This CDR3 is 15 amino acids long. Trimming took off 7 bases at V and 0 bases at J, with 14 bases between the two ends. CDR3 sequence (DNA): TGTGCCAGCATCCGGACAGCTTCTAGCACAGATACGCAGTATTTT. It is translated as CASIRTASSTDTQYF.

This clonotype has a handful of counts. The gene calls are TRBV7-6 and TRBJ2-5, with 9 bases lining up with TRBD1. The germline CDR1 and CDR2 sequences are SGHVS and FNYEAQ. This CDR3 is built from 15 residues. Germline trimming cut 8 bases from V and 5 bases from J; bases unmatched to any gene: 12. CDR3 sequence: CASASGQGLRETQYF. CDR3 coding DNA: TGTGCCAGCGCCTCCGGACAGGGGTTAAGGGAGACCCAGTACTTC.

This chain's CDR3 is CASSSRTGNYGYTF. The DNA of the CDR3 is TGTGCCAGCAGCTCCAGGACAGGGAACTATGGCTACACCTTC. V usage is TRBV5-4 and J usage is TRBJ1-2; 8 bases agree with TRBD1. CDR1 is SGHNT and CDR2 is YYREEE in the germline V gene (reference sequence). This CDR3 contains 14 residues. Trimming took 3 bases from V and 2 from J; bases not matched to a gene: 3.

V gene TRBV20-1 combines with J gene TRBJ1-4, with D perhaps matching TRBD1 (5 bases). Trimming pared 1 base from V and 7 bases from J, leaving 10 bases between. The V gene's germline CDR1 is DFQATT and CDR2 SNEGSKA (reference sequence). CDR3 length: 13 residues. In DNA, the CDR3 is TGCAGTGCTAGAGGGGCAGGGCTTGAAAAACTGTTTTTT. It is translated as CSARGAGLEKLFF.

This clonotype was picked up a small number of times. The chain employs TRBV25-1 and TRBJ1-2, with D uncertain. V shed 8 bases and J shed 8 bases, with 15 bases lying between them. Germline values: CDR1 MGHDK, CDR2 SYGVNS. This CDR3 region has 12 residues. The CDR3 DNA reads TGTGCCAGCCGGGGTATCCGGGAGGGCTACACCTTC. Protein product: CASRGIREGYTF.

The V gene is TRBV30, the J gene TRBJ2-6; D may correspond to TRBD1 or TRBD2 (5 bases each). Germline loops: CDR1 GTSNPN, CDR2 SVGIG (reference sequence). This CDR3 comprises 16 residues. The V end lost 5 bases, the J end lost 0 bases, and 14 bases lay between the germline ends. In DNA form, the CDR3 reads TGTGCCTGGGACCGGGACGGAAGCTCTGGGGCCAACGTCCTGACTTTC. Protein: CAWDRDGSSGANVLTF.

This clonotype came up a few times. This chain joins TRBV15 and TRBJ2-5; possible D gene TRBD1, 5 bases. Germline-derived CDR1 and CDR2 are LNHNV and YYDKDF (reference sequence). The CDR3 is 16 amino acids. Trimming took off 0 bases at V and 5 bases at J, with 16 bases between the two ends. This CDR3 is CATSRDPPGYSETQYF. The CDR3 nucleotides are TGTGCCACCAGCAGAGATCCCCCAGGGTATAGTGAGACCCAGTACTTC.

CDR3 sequence reads: CSARLDRGTGSSYEQYF. The CDR3 DNA reads as TGCAGTGCTAGATTGGACAGGGGGACGGGAAGCTCCTACGAGCAGTACTTC. The chain employs TRBV20-1 and TRBJ2-7; 10 nucleotides line up with TRBD1. Germline CDR1 reads DFQATT; CDR2 reads SNEGSKA (reference sequence). This CDR3 contains 17 residues. The trim removed 2 bases at V and 0 bases at J, leaving 10 bases unmatched.

This clonotype turned up a few times. The chain uses TRBV10-2 and TRBJ2-7; D is possibly TRBD1 (5 bases). Per germline, CDR1 WSHSY and CDR2 SAAADI. The CDR3 covers 13 residues. The V and J ends lost 4 bases and 3 bases respectively, with 10 bases between them. CDR3 protein: CASSGGQGYEQYV. The CDR3, as DNA: TGCGCCAGCAGTGGAGGACAAGGCTACGAGCAGTACGTC.

The V gene is TRBV5-1, the J gene TRBJ1-3; D unclear. The CDR3 is 12 residues long. V was clipped by 5 bases and J by 0 bases, with 3 bases between them. Germline CDR1 SGHRS, CDR2 YFSETQ. The CDR3 here is CASRASGNTIYF. The CDR3 DNA is TGCGCCAGCAGAGCCTCTGGAAACACCATATATTTT.

V usage is TRBV9 and J usage is TRBJ1-6, with unresolved D. Germline values: CDR1 SGDLS, CDR2 YYNGEE. The CDR3 extends over 15 amino acids. V lost 4 bases to trimming and J lost 8 bases, with 16 bases between them. Written as DNA, the CDR3 is TGTGCCAGCAGCCCTGACGGGGATTTCTATTCACCCCTCCACTTT. This encodes CASSPDGDFYSPLHF. Combining the CDR3 with reference TRBV9 and TRBJ1-6 gives the whole variable domain DSGVTQTPKHLITATGQRVTLRCSPRSGDLSVYWYQQSLDQGLQFLIQYYNGEERAKGNILERFSAQQFPDLHSELNLSSLELGDSALYFCASSPDGDFYSPLHFGNGTRLTVT.

V gene TRBV9 combines with J gene TRBJ2-1, with 7 bases lining up with TRBD2. CDR3 size: 14 residues. Germline V gene sequence: CDR1 SGDLS, CDR2 YYNGEE. V shed 0 bases, J shed 9 bases, and the junction held 6 bases outside the gene matches. CDR3: CASSVEGKRGEQFF. CDR3 nucleotide sequence: TGTGCCAGCAGCGTAGAAGGGAAGCGGGGTGAGCAGTTCTTC.

The chain joins TRBV11-1 to TRBJ2-5, with 7 positions matching TRBD1. Trimming took 5 bases from V and 1 from J; bases not matched to a gene: 4. This CDR3 spans 14 amino acids. The germline CDR1 and CDR2 sequences are SGHAT and FQDESV (reference sequence). CDR3 sequence reads: CASSPDRVQETQYF. CDR3 DNA: TGTGCCAGCAGCCCCGACAGGGTCCAAGAGACCCAGTACTTC.

This clonotype was observed a few times. This sequence joins TRBV4-1 and TRBJ1-5; a possible D gene is TRBD1 (5 bases). Looked up from germline, CDR1 is MGHRA and CDR2 is YSYEKL. V was cut by 1 base and J by 5 bases, with 12 bases left in between. CDR3 length equals 15 residues. The CDR3 loop is CASSQVQGGDQPQHF. CDR3 DNA: TGCGCCAGCAGCCAAGTCCAGGGCGGGGATCAGCCCCAGCATTTT.

This clonotype was found a few times. J is TRBJ1-2 and V is TRBV7-2; 10 nucleotides align to TRBD1. V lost 5 bases to trimming and J lost 7 bases; unmatched junction nucleotides: 7. CDR1 is SGHTA, CDR2 FQGNSA, per germline. This CDR3 region has 14 residues. CDR3 coding DNA: TGTGCCAGCAGCCTCAGACAGGGGGCGGGTGGCTACACCTTC. Protein sequence: CASSLRQGAGGYTF.

This chain connects TRBV20-1 to TRBJ2-3; D gene ambiguous. Looked up from germline, CDR1 is DFQATT and CDR2 is SNEGSKA (reference sequence). The CDR3 extends over 14 amino acids. V gave up 3 bases and J gave up 1 base, with 11 bases separating them. CDR3 protein: CSARGFVGTDTQYF. The DNA of the CDR3 is TGCAGTGCTAGGGGGTTTGTAGGCACAGATACGCAGTATTTT.

V and J are TRBV20-1 and TRBJ2-3; 7 bases match TRBD1. Germline V gene lookup returns CDR1 DFQATT and CDR2 SNEGSKA (reference sequence). This CDR3 comprises 14 residues. Unmatched junction bases numbered 6, after V lost 3 bases and J lost 3 bases. The DNA for the CDR3 is TGCAGTGCTAGCAAGAGGGGGCGGACAGATACGCAGTATTTT. Amino acids: CSASKRGRTDTQYF.

This clonotype appeared a few times. The chain joins TRBV29-1 to TRBJ2-3; unclear D gene. CDR3 length: 16 amino acids. Trimming removed 6 bases at V and 0 bases at J, with 19 bases between. Germline V CDR1 and CDR2: SQVTM, ANQGSEA. The CDR3 DNA follows: TGCAGCGTCCCCGTCCTATCGACTGCTAGCACAGATACGCAGTATTTT. Translating it yields CSVPVLSTASTDTQYF.

The chain's CDR3 is CSVEATDTQYF. CDR3 in DNA: TGCAGCGTTGAGGCCACAGATACGCAGTATTTT. The chain employs TRBV29-1 and TRBJ2-3; D ambiguous. The CDR3 has 11 amino acids. Germline V gene data show CDR1 as SQVTM and CDR2 as ANQGSEA. Trimming cost V 3 bases and J 2 bases, with 3 bases left between them.

The chain has TRBV7-2 and TRBJ2-5; tentatively, D is TRBD1 (5 bases). This CDR3 contains 13 residues. Germline V gene sequence: CDR1 SGHTA, CDR2 FQGNSA. V lost 4 bases and J 5 bases, leaving 11 bases between the germline ends. The DNA for the CDR3 is TGTGCCAGCAGCTATCTGGGGCTGGAGACCCAGTACTTC. Its protein is CASSYLGLETQYF.

This clonotype was observed a handful of times. In DNA form, the CDR3 reads TGTGCCACCAGCGTCGCAGGGGATGGCGGGGAGCTGTTTTTT. Translation: CATSVAGDGGELFF. This sequence joins TRBV15 and TRBJ2-2; TRBD1 might be the D (6 bases). Germline lookup yields CDR1 LNHNV and CDR2 YYDKDF (reference sequence). CDR3 length: 14 amino acids. Trimming removed 5 bases from V and 7 bases from J, with 14 bases in between.

J is TRBJ2-1 and V is TRBV4-3; possible D gene TRBD1, 5 bases. Trimming removed 3 bases from V and 0 bases from J, with 9 bases in between. The CDR3 has 15 amino acids. The V gene's germline CDR1 is LGHNA and CDR2 YSLEER. Here the CDR3 DNA reads TGCGCCAGCAGCCAGAACACAGGCTCCTACAATGAGCAGTTCTTC. Residues: CASSQNTGSYNEQFF.

The table lists this clonotype with a few counts. The gene calls are TRBV7-9 and TRBJ2-5; D unresolved. Looked up from germline, CDR1 is SEHNR and CDR2 is FQNEAQ (reference sequence). Trimming left V 3 bases short and J 1 base short, with 15 bases between. This CDR3 has 16 residues. The CDR3 DNA follows: TGTGCCAGCAGCTTTCCCCCTGATTTCGTCCAAGAGACCCAGTACTTC. Translating it yields CASSFPPDFVQETQYF.